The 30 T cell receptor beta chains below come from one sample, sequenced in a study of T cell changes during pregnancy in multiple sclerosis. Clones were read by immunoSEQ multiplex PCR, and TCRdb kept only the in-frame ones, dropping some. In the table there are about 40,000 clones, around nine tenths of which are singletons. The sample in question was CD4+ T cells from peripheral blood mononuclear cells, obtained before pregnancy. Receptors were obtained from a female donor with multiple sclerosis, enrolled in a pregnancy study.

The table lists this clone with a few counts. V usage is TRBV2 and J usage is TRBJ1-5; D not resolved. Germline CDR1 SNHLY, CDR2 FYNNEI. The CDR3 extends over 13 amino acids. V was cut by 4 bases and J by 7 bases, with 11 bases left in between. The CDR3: CASSVGVEQPQHF. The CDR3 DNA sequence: TGTGCCAGCAGTGTCGGGGTGGAGCAGCCCCAGCATTTT.

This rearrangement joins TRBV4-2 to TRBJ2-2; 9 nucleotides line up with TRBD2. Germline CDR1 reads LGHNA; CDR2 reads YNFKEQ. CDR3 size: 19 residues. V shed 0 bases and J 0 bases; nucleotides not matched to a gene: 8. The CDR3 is CASSQDPQRGVTNTGELFF. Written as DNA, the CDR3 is TGTGCCAGCAGCCAAGATCCCCAGCGGGGGGTCACGAACACCGGGGAGCTGTTTTTT.

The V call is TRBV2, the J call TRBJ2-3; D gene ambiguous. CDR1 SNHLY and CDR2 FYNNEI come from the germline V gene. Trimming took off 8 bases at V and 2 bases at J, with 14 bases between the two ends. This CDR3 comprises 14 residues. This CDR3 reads CASSSLTVTDTQYF. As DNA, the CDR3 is TGTGCCAGCTCCTCCCTAACCGTCACAGATACGCAGTATTTT.

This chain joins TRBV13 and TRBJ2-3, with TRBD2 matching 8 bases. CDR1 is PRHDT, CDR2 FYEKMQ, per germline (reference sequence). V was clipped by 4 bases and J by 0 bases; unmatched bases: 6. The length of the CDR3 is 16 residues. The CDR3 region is CASSSTAGASTDTQYF. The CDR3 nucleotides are TGTGCCAGCAGCTCGACAGCGGGGGCGAGCACAGATACGCAGTATTTT.

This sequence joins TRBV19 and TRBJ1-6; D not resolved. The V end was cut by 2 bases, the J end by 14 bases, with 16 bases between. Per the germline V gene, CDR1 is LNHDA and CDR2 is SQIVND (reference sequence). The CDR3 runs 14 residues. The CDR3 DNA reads TGTGCCAGTAGTATATTGCAGGTACCATCGACCCTCCACTTT. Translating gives CASSILQVPSTLHF.

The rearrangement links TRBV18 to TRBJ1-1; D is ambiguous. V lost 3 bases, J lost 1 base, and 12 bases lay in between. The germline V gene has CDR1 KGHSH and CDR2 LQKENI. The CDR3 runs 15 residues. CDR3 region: CASSPAGGPNTEAFF. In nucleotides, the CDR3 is TGTGCCAGCTCACCGGCGGGCGGCCCGAACACTGAAGCTTTCTTT.

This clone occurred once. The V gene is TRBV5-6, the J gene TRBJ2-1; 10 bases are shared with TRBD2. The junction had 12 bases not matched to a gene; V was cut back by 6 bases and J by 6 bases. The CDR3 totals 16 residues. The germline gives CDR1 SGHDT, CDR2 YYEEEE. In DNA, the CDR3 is TGTGCCAGCACCTCGGGACTAGCGCACTTGACCAATGAGCAGTTCTTC. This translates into CASTSGLAHLTNEQFF.

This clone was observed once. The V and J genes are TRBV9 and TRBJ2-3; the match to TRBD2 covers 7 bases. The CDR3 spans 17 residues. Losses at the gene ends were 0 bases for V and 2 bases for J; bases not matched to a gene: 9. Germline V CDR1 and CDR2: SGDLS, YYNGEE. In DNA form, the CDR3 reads TGTGCCAGCAGCGTAGCTGACGAGCGGGGATACACAGATACGCAGTATTTT. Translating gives CASSVADERGYTDTQYF.

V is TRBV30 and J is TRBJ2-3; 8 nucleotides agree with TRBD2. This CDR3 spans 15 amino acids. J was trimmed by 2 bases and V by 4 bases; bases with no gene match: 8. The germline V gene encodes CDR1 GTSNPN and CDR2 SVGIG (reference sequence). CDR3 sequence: CAWNPAGAHTDTQYF. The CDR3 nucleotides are TGTGCCTGGAACCCAGCGGGGGCCCACACAGATACGCAGTATTTT.

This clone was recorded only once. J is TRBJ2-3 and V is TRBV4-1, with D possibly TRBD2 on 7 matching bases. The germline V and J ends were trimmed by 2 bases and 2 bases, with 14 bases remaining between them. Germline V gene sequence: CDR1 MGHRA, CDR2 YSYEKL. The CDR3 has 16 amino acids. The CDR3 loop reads CASSQIGGAVTDTQYF. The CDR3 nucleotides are TGCGCCAGCAGCCAAATTGGGGGGGCAGTCACAGATACGCAGTATTTT.

CDR3 sequence reads: CASSIPEGLYEQYF. CDR3 sequence (DNA): TGTGCCAGCAGTATACCGGAGGGCCTCTACGAGCAGTACTTC. V is TRBV6-6 and J is TRBJ2-7, with D possibly matching TRBD2 (6 bases). This CDR3 has 14 residues. Germline lookup yields CDR1 MNHNY and CDR2 SVGAGI (reference sequence). Trimming took off 5 bases at V and 3 bases at J, with 14 bases between the two ends.

CDR3 nucleotides: TGTGCCAGCAGTCCTCAACAGGGGTACGAGCAGTACTTC. Its protein is CASSPQQGYEQYF. The chain joins TRBV27 to TRBJ2-7, with TRBD1 matching over 7 bases. There are 13 residues in the CDR3. V lost 5 bases and J lost 4; bases outside the gene matches: 5. CDR1 and CDR2 (germline): MNHEY, SMNVEV (reference sequence).

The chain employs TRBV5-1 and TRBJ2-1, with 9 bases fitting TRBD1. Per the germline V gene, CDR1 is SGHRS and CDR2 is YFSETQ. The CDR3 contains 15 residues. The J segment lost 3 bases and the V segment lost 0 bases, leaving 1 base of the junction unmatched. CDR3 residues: CASSLVGQGYNEQFF. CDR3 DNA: TGCGCCAGCAGCTTGGTGGGACAGGGCTACAATGAGCAGTTCTTC.

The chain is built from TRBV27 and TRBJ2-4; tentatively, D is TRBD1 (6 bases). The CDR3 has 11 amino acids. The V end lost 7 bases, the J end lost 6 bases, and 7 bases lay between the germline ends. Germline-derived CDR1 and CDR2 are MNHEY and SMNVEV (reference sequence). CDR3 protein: CASTRGNIQYF. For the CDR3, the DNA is TGTGCCAGCACCAGGGGAAACATTCAGTACTTC.

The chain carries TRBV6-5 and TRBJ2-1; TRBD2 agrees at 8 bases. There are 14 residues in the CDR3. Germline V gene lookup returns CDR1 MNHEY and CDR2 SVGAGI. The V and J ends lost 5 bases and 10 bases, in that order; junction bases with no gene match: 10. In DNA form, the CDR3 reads TGTGCCAGCAGTCCGCAACCTACTAGCGGCGAGCAGTTCTTC. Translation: CASSPQPTSGEQFF.

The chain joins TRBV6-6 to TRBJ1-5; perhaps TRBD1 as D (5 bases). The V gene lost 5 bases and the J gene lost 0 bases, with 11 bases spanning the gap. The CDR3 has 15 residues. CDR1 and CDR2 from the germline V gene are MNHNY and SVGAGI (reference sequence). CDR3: CASSIPQGSNQPQHF. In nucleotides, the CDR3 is TGTGCCAGCAGTATCCCCCAGGGTAGCAATCAGCCCCAGCATTTT.

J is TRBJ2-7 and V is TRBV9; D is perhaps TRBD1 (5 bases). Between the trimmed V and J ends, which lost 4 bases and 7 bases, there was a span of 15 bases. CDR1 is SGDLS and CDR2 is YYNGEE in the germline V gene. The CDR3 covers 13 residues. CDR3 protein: CASSPTQGSEQYF. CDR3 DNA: TGTGCCAGCAGCCCGACCCAGGGTTCTGAGCAGTACTTC.

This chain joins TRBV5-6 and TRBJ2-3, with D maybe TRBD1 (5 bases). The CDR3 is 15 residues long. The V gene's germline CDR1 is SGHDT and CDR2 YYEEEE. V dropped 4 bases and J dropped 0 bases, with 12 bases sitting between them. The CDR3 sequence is CASSRGRGSTDTQYF. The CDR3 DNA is TGTGCCAGCAGCAGGGGCCGTGGAAGCACAGATACGCAGTATTTT.

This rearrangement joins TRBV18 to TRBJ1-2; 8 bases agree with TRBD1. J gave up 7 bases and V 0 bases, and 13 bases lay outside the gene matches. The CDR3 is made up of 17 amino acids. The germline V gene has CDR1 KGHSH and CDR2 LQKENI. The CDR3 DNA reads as TGTGCCAGCTCACCACCACGAACTCAGGGGGCTGCCTTTGGCTACACCTTC. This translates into CASSPPRTQGAAFGYTF.

The CDR3 DNA is TGCAGCGTCGCTTGGGGGGGAGGCACTGAAGCTTTCTTT. It yields the protein CSVAWGGGTEAFF. This sequence joins TRBV29-1 and TRBJ1-1; D perhaps matches TRBD1 (5 bases). Germline-derived CDR1 and CDR2 are SQVTM and ANQGSEA. This CDR3 contains 13 residues. Deletions cut 6 bases from V and 4 bases from J, with 15 bases between. Full variable domain (outside the CDR3, taken from reference TRBV29-1 and TRBJ1-1): SAVISQKPSRDICQRGTSLTIQCQVDSQVTMMFWYRQQPGQSLTLIATANQGSEATYESGFVIDKFPISRPNLTFSTLTVSNMSPEDSSIYLCSVAWGGGTEAFFGQGTRLTVV.

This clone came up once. The CDR3 DNA sequence: TGTGCCAGCAGCTCCCGAGGAAGCGGGGAAAGCACAGATACGCAGTATTTT. Its protein is CASSSRGSGESTDTQYF. This sequence joins TRBV11-2 and TRBJ2-3, with 7 bases lining up with TRBD2. The CDR3 spans 17 residues. CDR1 and CDR2 from the germline V gene are SGHAT and FQNNGV. The V segment lost 4 bases and the J segment 0 bases; nucleotides outside the gene matches: 10.

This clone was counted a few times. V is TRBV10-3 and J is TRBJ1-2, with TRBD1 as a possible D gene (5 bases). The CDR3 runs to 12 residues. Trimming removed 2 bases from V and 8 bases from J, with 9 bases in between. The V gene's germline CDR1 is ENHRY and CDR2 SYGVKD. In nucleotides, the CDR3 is TGTGCCATCAGTGAGGCCAGGGAAGGCTACACCTTC. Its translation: CAISEAREGYTF.

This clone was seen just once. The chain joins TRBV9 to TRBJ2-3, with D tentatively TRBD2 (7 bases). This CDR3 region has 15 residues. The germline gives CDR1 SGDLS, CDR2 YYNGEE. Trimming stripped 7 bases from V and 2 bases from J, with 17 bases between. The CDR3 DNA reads TGTGCCAGCGCGGGGGCCAGGGCTTTCACAGATACGCAGTATTTT. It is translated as CASAGARAFTDTQYF.

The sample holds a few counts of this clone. The CDR3 sequence is CASSMNPGLGYTF. The CDR3 bases are TGTGCCAGTAGTATGAACCCAGGGCTGGGCTACACCTTC. The genes are TRBV19 and TRBJ1-2; perhaps TRBD1 as D (5 bases). The germline V and J ends were trimmed by 3 bases and 8 bases, with 13 bases remaining between them. The CDR3 sequence is 13 residues long. Germline lookup yields CDR1 LNHDA and CDR2 SQIVND (reference sequence).

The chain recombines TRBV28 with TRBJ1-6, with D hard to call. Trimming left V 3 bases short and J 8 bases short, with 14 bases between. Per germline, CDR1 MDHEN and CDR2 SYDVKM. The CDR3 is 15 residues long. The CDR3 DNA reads TGTGCCAGCAGTTTGGCCGGGTCTACTGATTCACCCCTCCACTTT. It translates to CASSLAGSTDSPLHF. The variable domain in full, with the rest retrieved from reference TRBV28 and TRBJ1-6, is DVKVTQSSRYLVKRTGEKVFLECVQDMDHENMFWYRQDPGLGLRLIYFSYDVKMKEKGDIPEGYSVSREKKERFSLILESASTNQTSMYLCASSLAGSTDSPLHFGNGTRLTVT.

CDR3 sequence (DNA): TGTGCCAGCAGGAGGACAGGGACGAACACCGGGGAGCTGTTTTTT. The encoded protein is CASRRTGTNTGELFF. The chain carries TRBV6-5 and TRBJ2-2, with 8 bases that match TRBD1. The CDR3 length is 15 residues. The germline V gene encodes CDR1 MNHEY and CDR2 SVGAGI. J lost 0 bases, V lost 6 bases, and 3 bases had no gene match.

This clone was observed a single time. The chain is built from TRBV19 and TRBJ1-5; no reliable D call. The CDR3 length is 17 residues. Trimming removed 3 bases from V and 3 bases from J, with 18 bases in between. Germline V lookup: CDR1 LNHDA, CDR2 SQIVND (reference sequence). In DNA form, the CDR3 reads TGTGCCAGTAGTATCGGTGAGGGTGTGATTGTCAATCAGCCCCAGCATTTT. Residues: CASSIGEGVIVNQPQHF.

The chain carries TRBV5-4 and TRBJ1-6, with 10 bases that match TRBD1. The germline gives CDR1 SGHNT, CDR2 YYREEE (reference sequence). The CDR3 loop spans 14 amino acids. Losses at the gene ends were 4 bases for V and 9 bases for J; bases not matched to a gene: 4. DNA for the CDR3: TGTGCCAGCAGCCGGGACAGGGGAGGTTCACCCCTCCACTTT. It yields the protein CASSRDRGGSPLHF.

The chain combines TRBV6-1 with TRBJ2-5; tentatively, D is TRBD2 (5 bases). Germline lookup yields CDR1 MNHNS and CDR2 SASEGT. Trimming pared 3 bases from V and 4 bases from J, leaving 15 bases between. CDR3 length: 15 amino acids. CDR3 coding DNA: TGTGCCAGCAGTGATTGGTCACAAGGAGGAGAGACCCAGTACTTC. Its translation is CASSDWSQGGETQYF.

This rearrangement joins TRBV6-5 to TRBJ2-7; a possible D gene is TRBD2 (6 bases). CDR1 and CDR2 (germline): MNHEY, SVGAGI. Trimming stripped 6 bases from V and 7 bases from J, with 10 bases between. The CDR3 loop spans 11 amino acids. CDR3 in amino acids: CASSRGREQYF. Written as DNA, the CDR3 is TGTGCCAGCAGCCGGGGGAGGGAGCAGTACTTC.